The T cell receptor beta chain under discussion was sequenced for a study of blood T cell repertoires in COVID-19. Across the whole study: Acute and convalescent COVID-19 samples came from the United States, Italy and Spain. PBMCs, B-cell-depleted T cells, or T cells provided the cDNA or gDNA that made up the material.

V shed 3 bases, J shed 4 bases, and the junction held 8 bases outside the gene matches. Germline V gene sequence: CDR1 MDHEN, CDR2 SYDVKM. The CDR3 spans 15 residues. Enrolled through a virtual design, the participants were between 18 and 89 years of age and came from fewer than 30 US areas. How the authors handled the data: Amplification of reference gene primers provided the estimated nucleated cell counts. Profiling relied on immunoSEQ multiplex PCR, and the TCRdb table lists in-frame clones only, not all of them. The D gene and trimming were derived from the DNA, and the V and J assignments and clone size from that table. The sample includes a few hundred thousand clones, approximately 89% of them seen just once.

This sequence joins TRBV28 and TRBJ2-7, with 8 positions matching TRBD1. The clonotype originates from a woman between 45 and 60 years old who had been exposed to COVID-19. The sample was PBMCs or T cells enriched from blood (not recorded which). CDR3 region: CASSLARTGSYEQYF. CDR3 coding DNA: TGTGCCAGCAGTTTGGCAAGGACAGGGTCTTACGAGCAGTACTTC.